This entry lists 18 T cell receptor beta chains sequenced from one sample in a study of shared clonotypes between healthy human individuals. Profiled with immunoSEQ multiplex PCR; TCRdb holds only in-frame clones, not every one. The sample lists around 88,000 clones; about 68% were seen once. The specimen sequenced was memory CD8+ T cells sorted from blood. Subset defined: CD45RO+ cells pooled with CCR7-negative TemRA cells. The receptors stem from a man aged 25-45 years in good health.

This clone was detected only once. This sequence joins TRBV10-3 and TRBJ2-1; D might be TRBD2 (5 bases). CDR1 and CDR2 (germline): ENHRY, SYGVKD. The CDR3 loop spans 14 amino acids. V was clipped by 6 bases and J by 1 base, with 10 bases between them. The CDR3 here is CAIRPLGSYNEQFF. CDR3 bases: TGTGCCATCAGGCCACTAGGATCCTACAATGAGCAGTTCTTC.

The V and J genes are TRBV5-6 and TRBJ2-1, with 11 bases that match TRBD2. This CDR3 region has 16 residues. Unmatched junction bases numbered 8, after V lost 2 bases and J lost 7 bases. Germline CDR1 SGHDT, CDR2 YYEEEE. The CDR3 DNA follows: TGTGCCAGCAGCTTCACTTTCCTAGCGGGAGGTAATGAGCAGTTCTTC. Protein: CASSFTFLAGGNEQFF. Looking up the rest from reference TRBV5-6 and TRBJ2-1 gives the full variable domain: DAGVTQSPTHLIKTRGQQVTLRCSPKSGHDTVSWYQQALGQGPQFIFQYYEEEERQRGNFPDRFSGHQFPNYSSELNVNALLLGDSALYLCASSFTFLAGGNEQFFGPGTRLTVL.

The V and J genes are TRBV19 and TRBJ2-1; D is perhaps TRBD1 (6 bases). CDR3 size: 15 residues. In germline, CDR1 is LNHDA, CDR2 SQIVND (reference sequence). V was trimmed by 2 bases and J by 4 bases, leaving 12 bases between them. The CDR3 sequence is CASSIWDTSYNEQFF. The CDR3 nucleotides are TGTGCCAGTAGTATATGGGACACCTCTTACAATGAGCAGTTCTTC.

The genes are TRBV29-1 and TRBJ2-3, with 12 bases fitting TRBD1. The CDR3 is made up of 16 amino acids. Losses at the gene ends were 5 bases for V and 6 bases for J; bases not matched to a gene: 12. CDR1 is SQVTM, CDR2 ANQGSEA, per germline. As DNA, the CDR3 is TGCAGCGTTCTACCGTTTGGGACAGGGGGCGAGGATACGCAGTATTTT. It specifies CSVLPFGTGGEDTQYF.

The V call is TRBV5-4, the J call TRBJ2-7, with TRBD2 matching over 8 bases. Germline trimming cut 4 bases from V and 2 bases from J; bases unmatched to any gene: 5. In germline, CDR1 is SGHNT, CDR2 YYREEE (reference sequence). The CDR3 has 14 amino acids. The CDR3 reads CASSHPGGPYEQYF. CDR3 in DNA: TGTGCCAGCAGCCATCCGGGAGGGCCCTACGAGCAGTACTTC.

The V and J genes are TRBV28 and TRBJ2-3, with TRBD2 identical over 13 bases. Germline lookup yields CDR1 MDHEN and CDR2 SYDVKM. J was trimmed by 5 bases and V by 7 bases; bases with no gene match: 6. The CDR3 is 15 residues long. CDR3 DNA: TGTGCCAGCACTAGACTAGCGGGAGGCCAAGATACGCAGTATTTT. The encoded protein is CASTRLAGGQDTQYF.

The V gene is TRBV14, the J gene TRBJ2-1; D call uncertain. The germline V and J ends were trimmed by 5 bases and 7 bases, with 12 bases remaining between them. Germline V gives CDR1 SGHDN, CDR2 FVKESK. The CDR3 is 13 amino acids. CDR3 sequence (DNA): TGTGCCAGCAGCGTAACGATGGGGAATGAGCAGTTCTTC. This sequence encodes CASSVTMGNEQFF.

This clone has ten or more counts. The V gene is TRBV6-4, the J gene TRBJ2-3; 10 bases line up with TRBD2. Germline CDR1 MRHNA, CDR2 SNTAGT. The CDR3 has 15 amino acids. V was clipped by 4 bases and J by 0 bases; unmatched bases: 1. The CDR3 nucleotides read TGTGCCAGCAGTGTTAGCGGGGGGAGCACAGATACGCAGTATTTT. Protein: CASSVSGGSTDTQYF.

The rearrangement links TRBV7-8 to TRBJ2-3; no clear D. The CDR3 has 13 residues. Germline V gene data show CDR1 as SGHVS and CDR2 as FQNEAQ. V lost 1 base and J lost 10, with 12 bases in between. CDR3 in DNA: TGTGCCAGCAGCTTAGTGTCGGCGAGAGCGCAGTATTTT. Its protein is CASSLVSARAQYF.

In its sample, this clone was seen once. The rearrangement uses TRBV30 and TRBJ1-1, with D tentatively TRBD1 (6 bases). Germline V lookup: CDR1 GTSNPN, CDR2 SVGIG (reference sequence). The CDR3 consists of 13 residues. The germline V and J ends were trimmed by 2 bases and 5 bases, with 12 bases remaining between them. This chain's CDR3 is CAWSQTGRTEAFF. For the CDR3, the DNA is TGTGCCTGGAGTCAAACAGGGAGGACTGAAGCTTTCTTT.

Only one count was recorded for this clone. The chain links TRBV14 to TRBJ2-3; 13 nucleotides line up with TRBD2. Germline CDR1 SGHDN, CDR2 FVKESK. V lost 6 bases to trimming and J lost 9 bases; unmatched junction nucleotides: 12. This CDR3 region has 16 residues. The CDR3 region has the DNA TGTGCCAGCAGTGTTTGGGGACTAGCGGGATCACAGACGCAGTATTTT. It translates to CASSVWGLAGSQTQYF.

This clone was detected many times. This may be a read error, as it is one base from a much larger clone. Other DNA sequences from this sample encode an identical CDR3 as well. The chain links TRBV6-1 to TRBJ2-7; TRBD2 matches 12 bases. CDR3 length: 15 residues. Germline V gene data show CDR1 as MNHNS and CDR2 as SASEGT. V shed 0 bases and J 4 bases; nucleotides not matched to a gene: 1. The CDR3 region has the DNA TGTGCCAGCAGTGAAGCGACTAGCGGGAGTTACGAGCAGTACTTC. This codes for CASSEATSGSYEQYF.

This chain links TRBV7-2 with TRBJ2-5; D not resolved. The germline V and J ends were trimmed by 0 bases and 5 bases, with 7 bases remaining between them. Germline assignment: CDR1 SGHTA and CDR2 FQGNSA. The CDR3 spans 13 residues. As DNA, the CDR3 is TGTGCCAGCAGCTTAGCCCGCGCGGAGACCCAGTACTTC. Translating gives CASSLARAETQYF.

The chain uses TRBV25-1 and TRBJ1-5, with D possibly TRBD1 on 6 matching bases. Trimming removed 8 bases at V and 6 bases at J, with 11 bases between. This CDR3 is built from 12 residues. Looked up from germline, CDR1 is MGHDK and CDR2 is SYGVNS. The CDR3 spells CASGTGFQPQHF. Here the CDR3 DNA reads TGTGCCAGCGGAACAGGGTTTCAGCCCCAGCATTTT.

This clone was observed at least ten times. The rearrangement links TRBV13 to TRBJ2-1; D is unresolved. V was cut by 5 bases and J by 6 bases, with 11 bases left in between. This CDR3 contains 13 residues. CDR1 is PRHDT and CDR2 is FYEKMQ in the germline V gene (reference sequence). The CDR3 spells CASSPPSRNEQFF. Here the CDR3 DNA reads TGTGCCAGCAGCCCCCCTTCTCGCAATGAGCAGTTCTTC. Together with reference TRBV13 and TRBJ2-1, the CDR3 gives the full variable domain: AAGVIQSPRHLIKEKRETATLKCYPIPRHDTVYWYQQGPGQDPQFLISFYEKMQSDKGSIPDRFSAQQFSDYHSELNMSSLELGDSALYFCASSPPSRNEQFFGPGTRLTVL.

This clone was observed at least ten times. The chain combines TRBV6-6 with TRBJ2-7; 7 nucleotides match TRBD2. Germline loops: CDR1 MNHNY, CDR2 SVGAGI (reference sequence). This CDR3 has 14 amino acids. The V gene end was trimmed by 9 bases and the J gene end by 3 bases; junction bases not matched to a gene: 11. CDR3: CASQIQTSNYEQYF. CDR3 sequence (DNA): TGTGCCAGTCAAATTCAGACTAGCAACTACGAGCAGTACTTC.

This CDR3 reads CASSFGVNTGELFF. The CDR3 coding sequence is TGCGCCAGCAGCTTTGGCGTCAACACCGGGGAGCTGTTTTTT. The gene calls are TRBV5-1 and TRBJ2-2; no clear D gene. The CDR3 runs to 14 residues. V was pared by 2 bases and J by 2 bases, with 7 bases between. The germline V gene encodes CDR1 SGHRS and CDR2 YFSETQ.

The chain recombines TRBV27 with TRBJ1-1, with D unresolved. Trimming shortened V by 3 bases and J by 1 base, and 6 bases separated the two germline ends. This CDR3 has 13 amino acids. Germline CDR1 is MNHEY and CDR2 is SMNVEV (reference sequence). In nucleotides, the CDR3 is TGTGCCAGCAGTTTCCGGGGGAACACTGAAGCTTTCTTT. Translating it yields CASSFRGNTEAFF.